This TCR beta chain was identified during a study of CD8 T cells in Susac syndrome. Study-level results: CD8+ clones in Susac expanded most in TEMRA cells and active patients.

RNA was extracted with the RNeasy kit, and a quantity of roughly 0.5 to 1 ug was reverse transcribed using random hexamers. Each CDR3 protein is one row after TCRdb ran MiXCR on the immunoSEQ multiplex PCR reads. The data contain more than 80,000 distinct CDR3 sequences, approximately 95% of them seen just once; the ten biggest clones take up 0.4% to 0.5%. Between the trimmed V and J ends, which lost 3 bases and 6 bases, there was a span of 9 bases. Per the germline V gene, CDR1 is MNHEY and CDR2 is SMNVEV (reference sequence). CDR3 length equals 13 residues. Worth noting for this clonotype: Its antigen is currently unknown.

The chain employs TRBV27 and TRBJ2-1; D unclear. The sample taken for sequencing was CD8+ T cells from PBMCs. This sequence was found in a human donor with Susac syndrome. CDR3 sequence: CASSFQFGNEQFF. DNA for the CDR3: TGTGCCAGCAGTTTCCAGTTCGGCAATGAGCAGTTCTTC.